Below, 14 T cell receptor beta chains from the same sample are listed, as sequenced in a study of blood T cell repertoires in COVID-19. Assay: immunoSEQ multiplex PCR; the TCRdb copy retains only in-frame clones and omits some. The table shows tens of thousands of clones, with 60% to 85% occurring only once. What was sequenced was peripheral blood. The receptor set was obtained from a human donor in a cohort sampled during active COVID-19.

The chain is built from TRBV28 and TRBJ2-1; 9 bases fit TRBD2. V lost 4 bases to trimming and J lost 9 bases; unmatched junction nucleotides: 13. Germline loops: CDR1 MDHEN, CDR2 SYDVKM. The CDR3 length is 16 residues. CDR3 DNA: TGTGCCAGCAGTTCGACTATAGCGGGGGCGTTGAGTGAGCAGTTCTTC. Its protein product is CASSSTIAGALSEQFF.

The chain joins TRBV19 to TRBJ2-1, with a tentative D call TRBD1 (7 bases). Germline V lookup: CDR1 LNHDA, CDR2 SQIVND (reference sequence). CDR3 length: 15 amino acids. Trimming took off 9 bases at V and 0 bases at J, with 15 bases between the two ends. CDR3 nucleotides: TGTGCCAGCATGGGGGGACAGAGCTCCTACAATGAGCAGTTCTTC. The encoded protein is CASMGGQSSYNEQFF.

This chain connects TRBV20-1 to TRBJ1-1; D gene ambiguous. In germline, CDR1 is DFQATT, CDR2 SNEGSKA (reference sequence). V was cut by 3 bases and J by 3 bases, with 17 bases left in between. The length of the CDR3 is 15 residues. In DNA form, the CDR3 reads TGCAGTGCTAGTCATCAGTTTCGGAGGGACACTGAAGCTTTCTTT. Translation gives CSASHQFRRDTEAFF.

CDR3 DNA sequence: TGCAGTGCTAGTGGGCCTAGCGGGAGGGGGACCTACGAGCAGTACTTC. Its protein is CSASGPSGRGTYEQYF. The chain employs TRBV20-1 and TRBJ2-7; TRBD2 agrees at 12 bases. With V trimmed by 3 bases and J by 2 bases, 8 bases remained unmatched. Germline CDR1 is DFQATT and CDR2 is SNEGSKA (reference sequence). The CDR3 runs 16 residues.

This chain connects TRBV18 to TRBJ2-7, with D tentatively TRBD1 (5 bases). V lost 0 bases to trimming and J lost 2 bases, with 11 bases between them. CDR1 is KGHSH, CDR2 LQKENI, per germline. The CDR3 runs 15 residues. The CDR3 here is CASSPPRQGPYEQYF. The CDR3 DNA reads as TGTGCCAGCTCACCACCCAGGCAGGGCCCCTACGAGCAGTACTTC.

This clone was counted a few times. The chain joins TRBV7-2 to TRBJ1-1; D is possibly TRBD1 (6 bases). CDR3 size: 15 residues. The V gene's germline CDR1 is SGHTA and CDR2 FQGNSA. V shed 5 bases and J shed 0 bases, with 13 bases lying between them. The CDR3 nucleotides are TGTGCCAGCAGCCCTCAACAGGGATTGAACACTGAAGCTTTCTTT. It translates to CASSPQQGLNTEAFF. Full variable domain (remainder filled in from reference TRBV7-2 and TRBJ1-1): GAGVSQSPSNKVTEKGKDVELRCDPISGHTALYWYRQSLGQGLEFLIYFQGNSAPDKSGLPSDRFSAERTGGSVSTLTIQRTQQEDSAVYLCASSPQQGLNTEAFFGQGTRLTVV.

The gene calls are TRBV11-2 and TRBJ2-3, with TRBD2 matching 9 bases. The V gene's germline CDR1 is SGHAT and CDR2 FQNNGV. This CDR3 is built from 18 residues. Trimming at V came to 1 base and at J to 0 bases, leaving 8 bases not matched to a gene. The CDR3: CASSLGDPSGDSTDTQYF. The CDR3 DNA is TGTGCCAGCAGCTTAGGAGATCCTAGCGGGGATAGCACAGATACGCAGTATTTT.

V usage is TRBV29-1 and J usage is TRBJ1-3, with a tentative D call TRBD1 (5 bases). CDR3 length equals 13 residues. V lost 6 bases and J 1 base, leaving 10 bases between the germline ends. CDR1 is SQVTM, CDR2 ANQGSEA, per germline. The CDR3 is CSVTGLSGNTIYF. For the CDR3, the DNA is TGCAGCGTGACGGGACTGTCTGGAAACACCATATATTTT.

This clone was detected only a few times. The chain is built from TRBV24-1 and TRBJ1-2; TRBD1 matches 10 bases. CDR1 is KGHDR and CDR2 is SFDVKD in the germline V gene. V lost 9 bases and J lost 7; bases outside the gene matches: 13. The CDR3 extends over 15 amino acids. The CDR3 here is CATGTGVFGQGGYTF. The CDR3 nucleotides read TGTGCCACCGGGACAGGGGTTTTCGGTCAGGGTGGCTACACCTTC.

This clone was seen a handful of times. The rearrangement joins TRBV4-3 to TRBJ1-1, with 7 bases identical to TRBD1. CDR1 and CDR2 (germline): LGHNA, YSLEER. V trimming: 1 base; J trimming: 2 bases; junction bases outside the gene matches: 4. There are 15 residues in the CDR3. The CDR3, as DNA: TGCGCCAGCAGCCAAGCCCGACAGGGAAACACTGAAGCTTTCTTT. Translating gives CASSQARQGNTEAFF.

The rearrangement links TRBV6-1 to TRBJ2-7; D might be TRBD1 (5 bases). Trimming took 2 bases from V and 3 from J, leaving 8 bases between them. This CDR3 has 13 amino acids. Germline-derived CDR1 and CDR2 are MNHNS and SASEGT. DNA for the CDR3: TGTGCCAGCAGTGAAATCAGGGACTACGAGCAGTACTTC. As protein: CASSEIRDYEQYF.

The chain is built from TRBV27 and TRBJ2-7, with 11 positions matching TRBD2. The junction had 9 bases not matched to a gene; V was cut back by 4 bases and J by 7 bases. Germline V gene lookup returns CDR1 MNHEY and CDR2 SMNVEV (reference sequence). This CDR3 contains 15 residues. CDR3 protein: CASSSNSGRAREQYF. Written as DNA, the CDR3 is TGTGCCAGCAGTTCCAATAGCGGGAGGGCTAGGGAGCAGTACTTC.

This sequence joins TRBV30 and TRBJ2-1; D may be TRBD1 (6 bases). The CDR3 runs to 13 residues. V was clipped by 5 bases and J by 6 bases, with 14 bases between them. Germline V gene sequence: CDR1 GTSNPN, CDR2 SVGIG (reference sequence). This CDR3 is CAWGGIQGNEQFF. Here the CDR3 DNA reads TGTGCCTGGGGGGGAATACAGGGCAATGAGCAGTTCTTC. The entire variable domain, with the rest obtained from reference TRBV30 and TRBJ2-1, is as follows: SQTIHQWPATLVQPVGSPLSLECTVEGTSNPNLYWYRQAAGRGLQLLFYSVGIGQISSEVPQNLSASRPQDRQFILSSKKLLLSDSGFYLCAWGGIQGNEQFFGPGTRLTVL.

This rearrangement joins TRBV15 to TRBJ1-2, with 7 bases identical to TRBD1. The CDR3 covers 12 residues. With 8 bases clipped from V and 3 bases from J, the junction kept 3 bases outside the gene matches. CDR1 LNHNV and CDR2 YYDKDF come from the germline V gene (reference sequence). The CDR3 DNA follows: TGTGCCACCGGTCAGGGGGACTATGGCTACACCTTC. This sequence encodes CATGQGDYGYTF.